A selection of T cell receptor beta chains follows, all from one sample in a study of T cell responses to AZD1222 COVID-19 vaccine. Sequenced by immunoSEQ multiplex PCR; TCRdb stores in-frame clones only, minus some. The sample holds fewer than 130,000 clones, about 94% seen once. The input for sequencing was peripheral blood, taken 28 days after the second AZD1222 dose. These receptors originate from an adult who received the AZD1222 COVID-19 vaccine. Each CDR3 is given with its conserved first and last residue. The D gene is left open where the match is weak. Size is stated for part of the rows, as once, few or many counts, or as a class when the clone is expanded.

J,D,size,V,length,CDR3,DNA
TRBJ2-5,-,once,TRBV5-1,12,CASSPNQETQYF,TGCGCCAGCAGCCCCAACCAAGAGACCCAGTACTTC
TRBJ1-2,-,-,TRBV6-5,16,CASSYSGGAVPYGYTF,TGTGCCAGCAGTTACTCCGGGGGAGCCGTACCCTATGGCTACACCTTC
TRBJ1-5,TRBD1,-,TRBV19,14,CASSKRQGGQPQHF,TGTGCCAGTAGTAAACGACAGGGTGGTCAGCCCCAGCATTTT
TRBJ2-7,TRBD2,-,TRBV11-2,17,CASSPRLSGITDYEQYF,TGTGCCAGCAGCCCCAGACTTAGCGGGATTACCGACTACGAGCAGTACTTC
TRBJ2-5,-,-,TRBV5-8,15,CASSPGRGQLKAQYF,TGTGCCAGCAGCCCTGGGAGGGGACAGCTAAAGGCCCAGTACTTC
TRBJ2-1,TRBD2,once,TRBV9,15,CASSVTSGSGVGQFF,TGTGCCAGCAGCGTGACTAGCGGGAGCGGTGTTGGGCAGTTCTTC
TRBJ1-1,TRBD1,few,TRBV12-5,19,CASGLFLRDRGPVNTEAFF,TGTGCTAGTGGTTTGTTCCTCCGGGACAGGGGGCCAGTGAACACTGAAGCTTTCTTT
TRBJ1-6,TRBD1,-,TRBV10-1,14,CASSTGQGNSPLHF,TGCGCCAGCAGTACGGGACAGGGCAATTCACCCCTCCACTTT
TRBJ1-1,-,-,TRBV7-9,14,CASSLARPNTEAFF,TGTGCCAGCAGCCTAGCCAGGCCGAACACTGAAGCTTTCTTT
TRBJ1-5,TRBD1,-,TRBV7-2,15,CASSLGGQGLEPQHF,TGTGCCAGCAGCTTAGGCGGACAGGGTTTAGAGCCCCAGCATTTT
TRBJ1-5,-,-,TRBV4-1,13,CASSQGGEQPQHF,TGCGCCAGCAGCCAAGGCGGTGAGCAGCCCCAGCATTTT
TRBJ1-6,-,once,TRBV12-5,14,CASGLDLHNSPLHF,TGTGCTAGTGGTTTGGACCTCCATAATTCACCCCTCCACTTT